The sequence of this TCR beta chain was determined in a study of CD8+CD57+ T cells in acquired aplastic anemia. Turning to the study itself: DNA from sorted CD4+ and CD8+ cells averaged roughly 3.2 ug.

This CDR3 region has 15 residues. Germline V lookup: CDR1 SQVTM, CDR2 ANQGSEA. The use of genomic DNA as template underpinned the TCR beta VDJ and CDR3 profiling. TCRdb passed the reads through MiXCR, listing each CDR3 protein once. The sample lists a few hundred thousand distinct CDR3 sequences, over 60% occurring once. Regarding the study as a whole: Both patients and controls carried the same twenty-nine CD8+ CDR3 sequences. With respect to CD8+ Simpson's diversity, patients and controls did not differ significantly.

In the case of this clonotype: The antigen is undetermined.

This TCR was sampled from a human donor in good health. The J gene is TRBJ2-7, the V gene TRBV29-1; 11 bases align to TRBD2. The J call may be in error: the DNA end matches TRBJ2-5 better. Sequences were obtained from sorted CD4+, CD8+, or CD8+CD57+ T cells (not recorded which) from PBMCs. DNA of the CDR3: TGCAGCGTTGATAGAGTAGCGGGAGGGAGGGAGACCCAGTACTTC. It encodes CSVDRVAGGRETQYF.